This TCR beta chain comes out of a study of cytomegalovirus exposure and HLA in healthy donors. The CDR3 has 16 residues. Germline CDR1 reads LGHNA; CDR2 reads YNFKEQ. With 60 Vbeta and 13 Jbeta primers, the PCR was carried out. Generated by immunoSEQ multiplex PCR, the TCRdb table keeps only in-frame clones and is missing some. The repertoire holds 210,000 or so clones, with approximately 79% as singletons. Points from the study as a whole: Certain sequence variants were highly shared and formed a cluster, and this cluster was likely a sequencing artifact. Many donors shared some public TCRs, even though most TCR sequences were rare.

About this clone: Its antigen is undetermined.

The rearrangement uses TRBV4-2 and TRBJ2-5; 11 bases are a match to TRBD2. Judging by the DNA end, TRBJ2-7 fits better; the J call may be wrong. This sequence was found in a man between 18 and 29 years old in good health and CMV-seronegative. Sequenced: PBMCs. The CDR3 DNA sequence: TGTGCCAGCAGCCAGGGCCTAGCGGGAGGACCCTACGAGCAGTACTTC. It yields the protein CASSQGLAGGPYEQYF.